A single sample is the source of the 5 T cell receptor beta chains below, sequenced in a study of CD8+ T cells in alopecia areata. Treatment given: oral pan-JAK inhibitor, 5-10 mg twice daily. After isolation, RNA underwent reverse transcription to generate cDNA as the sequencing template. Sequencing was performed with immunoSEQ multiplex PCR; in TCRdb, only in-frame clones are kept and a portion is missing. The sample lists 250,000 to 300,000 clones, 58% occurring once. The starting material was CD4+ T cells sorted from blood, obtained at week 24, from a patient treated with tofacitinib. The receptors were gathered from a human donor with alopecia areata.

V is TRBV15 and J is TRBJ2-7; tentative D call: TRBD2 (6 bases). The CDR3 totals 13 residues. Per the germline V gene, CDR1 is LNHNV and CDR2 is YYDKDF (reference sequence). The ends were cut back, 3 bases at V and 5 bases at J, with 11 bases in the middle. The DNA of the CDR3 is TGTGCCACCAGCAGGGGCACTAGCCACGAGCAGTACTTC. It is translated as CATSRGTSHEQYF.

Details on this clone: Other DNA sequences in this sample translate to the same CDR3. This CDR3 reads CAWSDGNQPQHF. CDR3 bases: TGTGCCTGGAGTGATGGGAATCAGCCCCAGCATTTT. The V and J genes are TRBV30 and TRBJ1-5; D gene ambiguous. Germline lookup yields CDR1 GTSNPN and CDR2 SVGIG (reference sequence). V was clipped by 1 base and J by 4 bases, with 5 bases between them. The CDR3 has 12 residues.

V and J are TRBV2 and TRBJ2-5; TRBD1 might be the D (5 bases). Deletions cut 5 bases from V and 5 bases from J, with 21 bases between. The CDR3 runs 16 residues. From germline, CDR1 is SNHLY and CDR2 FYNNEI. DNA for the CDR3: TGTGCCAGCAGTCCCCGGGCAAATAGGGGCAGGGAGACCCAGTACTTC. This translates into CASSPRANRGRETQYF.

The genes are TRBV4-2 and TRBJ2-7; 10 bases align to TRBD2. With V trimmed by 3 bases and J by 5 bases, 7 bases remained unmatched. The CDR3 spans 15 residues. Germline V gene sequence: CDR1 LGHNA, CDR2 YNFKEQ. As DNA, the CDR3 is TGTGCCAGCAGCCAGGACTCTAGCGGGGGAGACGAGCAGTACTTC. It yields the protein CASSQDSSGGDEQYF.

The CDR3: CATSRDLQGAGGEQFF. CDR3 bases: TGTGCCACCAGCAGAGATCTACAGGGGGCAGGAGGGGAGCAGTTCTTC. This chain joins TRBV15 and TRBJ2-1; 9 nucleotides match TRBD1. Germline CDR1 LNHNV, CDR2 YYDKDF (reference sequence). The CDR3 is made up of 16 amino acids. V trimming: 0 bases; J trimming: 10 bases; junction bases outside the gene matches: 10.